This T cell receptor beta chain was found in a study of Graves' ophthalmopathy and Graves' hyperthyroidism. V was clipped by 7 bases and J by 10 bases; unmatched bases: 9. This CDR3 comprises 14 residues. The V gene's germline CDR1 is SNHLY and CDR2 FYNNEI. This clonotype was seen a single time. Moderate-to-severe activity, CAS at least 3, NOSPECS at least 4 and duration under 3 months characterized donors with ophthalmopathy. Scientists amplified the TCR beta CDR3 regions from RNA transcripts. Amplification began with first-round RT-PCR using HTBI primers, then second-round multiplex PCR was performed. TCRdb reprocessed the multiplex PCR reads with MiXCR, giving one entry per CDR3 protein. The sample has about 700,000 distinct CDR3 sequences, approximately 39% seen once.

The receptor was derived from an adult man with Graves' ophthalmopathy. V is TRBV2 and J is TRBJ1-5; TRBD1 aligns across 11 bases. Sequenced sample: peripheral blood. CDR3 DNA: TGTGCCAGCATCCTGGGACAGGGGGGGAATCCCCAGCATTTT. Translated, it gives CASILGQGGNPQHF.